The 8 T cell receptor beta chains reported below all come from one sample, sequenced in a study of control samples from healthy donors and cancer patients. Clones were read by immunoSEQ multiplex PCR, and TCRdb kept only the in-frame ones, dropping some. This sample has around 80,000 clones, with about 88% found just once. The material sequenced was blood. These receptors originate from a woman in her forties or fifties in good health.

V usage is TRBV12-3 or TRBV12-4 and J usage is TRBJ1-2, with D possibly being TRBD1 (6 bases). The CDR3 loop spans 13 amino acids. Trimming took 8 bases from V and 7 from J, leaving 17 bases between them. For the CDR3, the DNA is TGTGCCAGCCCCCTGAGGGGGGCAGGTGGCTACACCTTC. The encoded protein is CASPLRGAGGYTF.

This rearrangement joins TRBV6-2 or TRBV6-3 to TRBJ1-2; 11 bases map to TRBD1. The V gene end was trimmed by 5 bases and the J gene end by 8 bases; junction bases not matched to a gene: 10. This CDR3 comprises 15 residues. CDR1 and CDR2 (germline): MNHEY, SVGEGT. The CDR3 loop is CASSTGTGGSGGYTF. CDR3 nucleotide sequence: TGTGCCAGCAGTACCGGGACAGGGGGTTCGGGAGGCTACACCTTC.

The CDR3 spells CASPDRGHSPGRYF. The DNA of the CDR3 is TGCGCCAGTCCCGACAGGGGGCATTCCCCTGGTCGGTACTTC. This chain joins TRBV10-1 and TRBJ2-7, with TRBD1 matching over 10 bases. The CDR3 contains 14 residues. J was trimmed by 12 bases and V by 9 bases; bases with no gene match: 17. CDR1 is WNHNN, CDR2 SYGVQD, per germline (reference sequence).

The genes are TRBV5-6 and TRBJ1-2, with 7 bases that match TRBD1. The CDR3 extends over 15 amino acids. Germline CDR1 reads SGHDT; CDR2 reads YYEEEE. V shed 0 bases and J 4 bases; nucleotides not matched to a gene: 6. The CDR3, as DNA: TGTGCCAGCAGCTTGGATGCGGGACAGCCCTATGGCTACACCTTC. Its protein is CASSLDAGQPYGYTF.

As DNA, the CDR3 is TGCACCAGCAGCCGGGTGTGGGCGGGGGGCCCAGATATGCAGTATTTT. Its translation: CTSSRVWAGGPDMQYF. The V and J genes are TRBV1 and TRBJ2-3; the table names TRBD2, a call not compared with the DNA. TRBV1 is reported as a pseudogene. This CDR3 contains 16 residues.

This chain connects TRBV3-1 (or the pseudogene TRBV3-2) to TRBJ2-3; TRBD2 matches 7 bases. Germline V gene lookup returns CDR1 LGHDT and CDR2 YNNKEL (reference sequence). The V and J ends lost 10 bases and 1 base, in that order; junction bases with no gene match: 5. The CDR3 covers 13 residues. CDR3: CAKRGDRTDTQYF. CDR3 DNA: TGTGCCAAACGGGGGGACCGCACAGATACGCAGTATTTT.

The sample holds one count of this clone. The rearrangement links TRBV25-1 to TRBJ1-1; D unclear. Trimming cost V 6 bases and J 0 bases, with 11 bases left between them. This CDR3 is 14 amino acids long. Germline CDR1 and CDR2: MGHDK and SYGVNS. The DNA of the CDR3 is TGTGCCAGCAGGGATCCAGGCGTGAACACTGAAGCTTTCTTT. Its translation: CASRDPGVNTEAFF.

Written as DNA, the CDR3 is TGTGCCAGCAGTGTCCAGGGGAATACTGAAGCTTTCTTT. Its translation: CASSVQGNTEAFF. The rearrangement links TRBV2 to TRBJ1-1, with TRBD1 as a possible D gene (6 bases). The CDR3 is 13 residues long. The ends were cut back, 4 bases at V and 5 bases at J, with 11 bases in the middle. The germline V gene encodes CDR1 SNHLY and CDR2 FYNNEI.